What follows are 2 T cell receptor beta chains derived from one specimen sequenced in a study of T cell responses to AZD1222 COVID-19 vaccine. The assay was immunoSEQ multiplex PCR, and TCRdb's table has in-frame clones only and misses some. The repertoire has roughly 120,000 clones, 80% to 90% of them found once; the top ten carry approximately 1.5%. Sample: peripheral blood, taken on day 0 of AZD1222 vaccination. These TCRs come from an adult in good health.

V gene TRBV19 combines with J gene TRBJ1-2, with D perhaps TRBD1 (5 bases). Germline values: CDR1 LNHDA, CDR2 SQIVND (reference sequence). This CDR3 region has 13 residues. V lost 2 bases and J 5 bases, leaving 9 bases between the germline ends. The CDR3 coding sequence is TGTGCCAGTAGTATAAATGGGGGGTATGGCTACACCTTC. Translating gives CASSINGGYGYTF.

The chain recombines TRBV6-5 with TRBJ2-1, with TRBD1 matching 9 bases. CDR1 MNHEY and CDR2 SVGAGI come from the germline V gene. The CDR3 has 16 amino acids. V gave up 2 bases and J gave up 2 bases; unmatched junction bases: 4. In DNA form, the CDR3 reads TGTGCCAGCAGTTACGACAGGGGGTTAACCTACAATGAGCAGTTCTTC. Residues: CASSYDRGLTYNEQFF.